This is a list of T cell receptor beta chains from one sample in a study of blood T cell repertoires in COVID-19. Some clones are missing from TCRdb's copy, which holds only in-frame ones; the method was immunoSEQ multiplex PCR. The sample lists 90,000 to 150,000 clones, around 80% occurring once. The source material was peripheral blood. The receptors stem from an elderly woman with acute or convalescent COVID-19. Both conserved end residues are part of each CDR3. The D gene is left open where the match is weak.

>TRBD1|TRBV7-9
CASSTRDRGTNEQFF
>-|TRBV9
CASSGTASYEQYF
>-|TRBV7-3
CASSLTDSVDEQFF
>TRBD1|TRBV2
CASSVGQGVYGYTF
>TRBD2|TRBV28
CASRELAGGQETQYF
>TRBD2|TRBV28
CASRPGTSGIQETQYF
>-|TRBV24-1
CATSDPRTGTDTQYF
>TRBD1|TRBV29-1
CSVFGGGDVGYTF
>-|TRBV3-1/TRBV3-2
CASSQLAVLNTDTQYF
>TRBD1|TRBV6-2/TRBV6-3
CASSIWTGEGYEQYF
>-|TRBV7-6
CASTSRRGNTGELFF
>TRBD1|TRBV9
CASSSQGNGYTF
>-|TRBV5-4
CASSYLPGTPGYTF
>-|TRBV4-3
CASSQVGAEAFF
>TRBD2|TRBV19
CASSIDTGLAGGNEQFF
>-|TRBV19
CASSGQGGEKLFF
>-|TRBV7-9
CASSFPPGHPINQPQHF
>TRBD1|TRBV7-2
CASSLWTGNGYTF
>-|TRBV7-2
CASSWGGAQETQYF
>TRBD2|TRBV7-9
CASSPFSGRETQYF
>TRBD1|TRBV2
CASSANLVKDRVATQGQPQHF
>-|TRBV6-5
CASKKGSGTDTQYF
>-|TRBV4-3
CASSQVQNAGTTYEQYF
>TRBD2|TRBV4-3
CASSQDLAGGFNEQFF
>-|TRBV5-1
CASSLETSSGANVLTF
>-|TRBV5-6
CASSLGQRYEQYF
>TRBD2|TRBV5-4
CASSLAGGRETQYF
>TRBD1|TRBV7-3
CASSLTAARDRAGNEQFF
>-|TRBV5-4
CASSLRGLSGPDTQYF
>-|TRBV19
CASSGVRVNTGELFF
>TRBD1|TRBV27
CASSWGTGRGNSPLHF
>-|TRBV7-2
CASSLTGGSYNEQFF
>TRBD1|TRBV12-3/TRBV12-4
CATRGPGNTIYF
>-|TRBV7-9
CASSLTGRGEAFF
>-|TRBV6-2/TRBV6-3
CASSRRNSPSYGYTF
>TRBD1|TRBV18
CASSLTGAIDYGYTF
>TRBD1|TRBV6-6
CASSYPGQGYEQYF
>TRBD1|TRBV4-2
CASSHGTGAYLGTGELFF
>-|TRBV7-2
CASSSAGNTEAFF
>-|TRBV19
CASSMGQDQPQHF
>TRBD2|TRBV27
CASSSLGVAGGSYNEQFF